Here is one T cell receptor beta chain with its context. This clonotype occurred many times. Its antigen is unknown. Base qualities are not provided; no much larger clone lies one nucleotide away. Sequencing took place on an Illumina HiSeq 2000. Multiplex PCR amplification was used to generate the TCR beta chain libraries. The amplified TCR beta chain products were analyzed by high-throughput sequencing. Using fastp trimming at Q25 and MiXCR clonotype assembly, TCRdb reanalyzed the public sequencing data and kept in-frame beta chains. Here each entry gathers all rows of one CDR3 protein and keeps the most common genes and DNA. The sample has about 150,000 distinct CDR3 sequences on record, approximately 30% of them singletons. The top ten hold about 2.5% of the sample. Lymph node samples came from the axillary draining lymph nodes of breast cancer patients. The data derive from a study of breast tumors, draining lymph nodes, adjacent tissues (dated by TCRdb to about 2016). For the study in its entirety: TCR beta repertoires were compared across tumor, adjacent nontumor tissue and axillary lymph nodes obtained from breast cancer patients. The study was designed to assess the relationships and possible T-cell exchange between tumor, surrounding tissue and draining lymph node repertoires in human breast cancer.

The CDR3 measures 14 amino acids from cysteine to phenylalanine. Only the CDR3 DNA stays, 42 bases, in frame from base 1. Trimming at the junction amounts to 1 base on V and 9 bases on J, and the germline ends lie 13 bases apart. What the research found in general, with its limitations: The data were considered consistent with most tumor T cells being derived from the lymph node and subsequently expanding within tumor tissue. Tumor T-cell repertoires showed less diversity than lymph node repertoires and more diversity than nontumor tissue repertoires, and tumor T-cell repertoires showed preferential V and J gene usage. The study presented the conclusion that tumor T cells originate in lymph nodes as consistent with a hypothesis, not as something directly demonstrated. The similarity between tumor and nontumor tissue repertoires was significantly greater in luminal-like breast cancer than in basal-like breast cancer.

The rearranged segments are TRBV12-3 or TRBV12-4 and TRBJ2-1; TRBD2 is a possible D gene, resting on 7 matching bases. Sequenced material: axillary lymph node tissue. This clonotype originated in a female donor with breast cancer. Some clones in this sample may be carry-over from other donors' samples. The nucleotide sequence is TGTGCCAGCAGTTTAGGCGGGGGCGTGGCTGAGCAGTTCTTC. Its product reads: CASSLGGGVAEQFF.